The 24 T cell receptor beta chains given below trace back to one sample, sequenced in a study of T-cell reconstitution after alpha-beta-depleted transplantation in children. Unique molecular identifiers were built into the TCRbeta library. TCRdb re-called the PCR reads with MiXCR, one entry per CDR3 protein. Here the sample spans 300,000 to 400,000 distinct CDR3 sequences, around 15% being singletons. The sequenced sample was PBMCs, mostly from graft donor cells, obtained 360 days after TCRalphabeta/CD19-depleted stem cell transplant. Receptors originate from a male patient aged 2 to 9 who had a stem cell transplant for acute lymphoblastic leukemia, so the T cells may come from the graft donor.

The chain couples TRBV7-9 to TRBJ2-7; 7 nucleotides match TRBD2. CDR3 length: 17 residues. The trim removed 4 bases at V and 0 bases at J, leaving 12 bases unmatched. CDR1 and CDR2 from the germline V gene are SEHNR and FQNEAQ (reference sequence). Here the CDR3 DNA reads TGTGCCAGCAGCTCGTTTGAGCGGGGAGACAGCTCCTACGAGCAGTACTTC. It codes for CASSSFERGDSSYEQYF.

The chain uses TRBV10-3 and TRBJ2-7; D call uncertain. Germline loops: CDR1 ENHRY, CDR2 SYGVKD. CDR3 size: 13 residues. Trimming removed 2 bases at V and 5 bases at J, with 10 bases between. The CDR3 region has the DNA TGTGCCATCAGTGAGCTCGAAGGGAACGAGCAGTACTTC. Its translation: CAISELEGNEQYF.

This clonotype occurred many times. J is TRBJ2-2 and V is TRBV12-3 or TRBV12-4; D gene ambiguous. The V and J ends lost 4 bases and 4 bases respectively, with 10 bases between them. This CDR3 has 14 amino acids. The CDR3 region has the DNA TGTGCCAGCAGTTCCCGTCTTTTCACCGGGGAGCTGTTTTTT. Translated: CASSSRLFTGELFF.

As regards this clonotype: An end of the junction differs from the germline gene, which may be a read error. This CDR3 reads CANTRDGPPF. The DNA of the CDR3 is TGTGCCAACACCAGGGACGGGCCACCATTC. V and J are TRBV2 and TRBJ2-4, with D possibly being TRBD1 or TRBD2 (5 bases each). The CDR3 is 10 residues long. The V gene's germline CDR1 is SNHLY and CDR2 FYNNEI.

This chain joins TRBV4-1 and TRBJ1-1; 7 nucleotides align to TRBD1. The CDR3 is 18 residues long. The germline CDR1 and CDR2 sequences are MGHRA and YSYEKL. V lost 4 bases to trimming and J lost 2 bases; unmatched junction nucleotides: 16. CDR3 amino acids: CASSPTGWGKQGNTEAFF. In DNA form, the CDR3 reads TGCGCCAGCAGCCCGACAGGGTGGGGGAAACAGGGAAACACTGAAGCTTTCTTT.

This chain joins TRBV4-2 and TRBJ2-3; the D is unclear. This CDR3 comprises 16 residues. Trimming shortened V by 3 bases and J by 2 bases, and 15 bases separated the two germline ends. Looked up from germline, CDR1 is LGHNA and CDR2 is YNFKEQ. The chain's CDR3 is CASSQHAYQATDTQYF. The CDR3 nucleotides read TGTGCCAGCAGCCAGCATGCATACCAAGCCACAGATACGCAGTATTTT.

The chain combines TRBV15 with TRBJ2-3; D is unclear. Germline V gives CDR1 LNHNV, CDR2 YYDKDF (reference sequence). The CDR3 runs 13 residues. Between the trimmed V and J ends, which lost 0 bases and 6 bases, there was a span of 7 bases. The CDR3 DNA reads as TGTGCCACCAGCAGAGACAAAAGGGATACGCAGTATTTT. Its translation is CATSRDKRDTQYF.

V and J are TRBV10-3 and TRBJ1-5; TRBD1 might be the D (6 bases). V lost 0 bases to trimming and J lost 9 bases, with 12 bases between them. This CDR3 region has 14 residues. Germline lookup yields CDR1 ENHRY and CDR2 SYGVKD. Here the CDR3 DNA reads TGTGCCATCAGTGAGTCAGGGGGACCGAGGCCCCAGCATTTT. As protein: CAISESGGPRPQHF.

Details on this clonotype: Here the CDR3 omits its conserved ending phenylalanine or tryptophan, so a read error is the likely source. For the CDR3, the DNA is TGCGCCAGCAGCCAAGATCCCGGACAGGGAAGGGCTTTCTGT. The encoded protein is CASSQDPGQGRAFC. The rearrangement links TRBV4-1 to TRBJ1-1, with 8 bases aligning to TRBD1. With 0 bases clipped from V and 11 bases from J, the junction kept 8 bases outside the gene matches. CDR3 length: 14 residues. Per germline, CDR1 MGHRA and CDR2 YSYEKL.

This clonotype was seen many times. The chain couples TRBV5-6 to TRBJ2-1; D is unclear. This CDR3 has 12 residues. CDR1 and CDR2 from the germline V gene are SGHDT and YYEEEE. Trimming took 4 bases from V and 6 from J, leaving 8 bases between them. In DNA, the CDR3 is TGTGCCAGCAGCCTTGGACGCAATGAGCAGTTCTTC. Translation: CASSLGRNEQFF.

V is TRBV28 and J is TRBJ2-7; D assignment may be TRBD1 or TRBD2 (5 bases each). The CDR3 covers 13 residues. V gave up 2 bases and J gave up 7 bases, with 12 bases separating them. CDR1 is MDHEN, CDR2 SYDVKM, per germline. The CDR3 nucleotides are TGTGCCAGCAGTTTAAGGGGACGCCGGGAGCAGTACTTC. Protein sequence: CASSLRGRREQYF.

At least ten counts were recorded for this clonotype. The chain couples TRBV29-1 to TRBJ1-3, with D possibly TRBD1 on 5 matching bases. The CDR3 consists of 13 residues. Trimming shortened V by 7 bases and J by 4 bases, and 14 bases separated the two germline ends. Germline V gives CDR1 SQVTM, CDR2 ANQGSEA. CDR3 DNA: TGCAGCGGGGTCCAGGGCACCGGAAACACCATATATTTT. Translation: CSGVQGTGNTIYF.

The chain carries TRBV4-2 and TRBJ1-5, with 9 bases aligning to TRBD1. CDR1 and CDR2 from the germline V gene are LGHNA and YNFKEQ. V dropped 1 base and J dropped 4; count of bases not matched to a gene: 8. CDR3 size: 17 residues. The CDR3 DNA is TGTGCCAGCAGCCAAGTTCCCGGGACAGGGTCTAATCAGCCCCAGCATTTT. Amino acids: CASSQVPGTGSNQPQHF.

This clonotype was observed a handful of times. The chain carries TRBV7-9 and TRBJ2-3, with TRBD1 matching 8 bases. Unmatched junction bases numbered 7, after V lost 5 bases and J lost 3 bases. The germline gives CDR1 SEHNR, CDR2 FQNEAQ (reference sequence). This CDR3 is built from 15 residues. In nucleotides, the CDR3 is TGTGCCAGCAGCGCAGGACAGGGAGAGACAGATACGCAGTATTTT. It translates to CASSAGQGETDTQYF.

This clonotype was seen ten or more times. The chain recombines TRBV7-2 with TRBJ2-1; 12 nucleotides align to TRBD2. The germline gives CDR1 SGHTA, CDR2 FQGNSA. Unmatched junction bases numbered 8, after V lost 1 base and J lost 7 bases. CDR3 size: 17 residues. DNA for the CDR3: TGTGCCAGCAGCTTAGGAACCGGGACTAGCGGGTCTAATGAGCAGTTCTTC. Amino acid sequence: CASSLGTGTSGSNEQFF.

The rearrangement joins TRBV10-3 to TRBJ2-2; tentatively, D is TRBD1 (5 bases). Trimming cost V 0 bases and J 1 base, with 12 bases left between them. Per germline, CDR1 ENHRY and CDR2 SYGVKD. The CDR3 sequence is 17 residues long. In DNA, the CDR3 is TGTGCCATCAGTGAGTCGTCCAGGGATAAGAACACCGGGGAGCTGTTTTTT. As protein: CAISESSRDKNTGELFF.

The sample holds a few counts of this clonotype. The chain combines TRBV6-5 with TRBJ1-5; D gene unclear. Trimming left V 6 bases short and J 7 bases short, with 19 bases between. The CDR3 length is 15 residues. CDR1 MNHEY and CDR2 SVGAGI come from the germline V gene. The CDR3 coding sequence is TGTGCCAGCAGCTTATCCTCCGACCTAGGGCAGCCCCAGCATTTT. This codes for CASSLSSDLGQPQHF.

The gene calls are TRBV5-8 and TRBJ1-1; a possible D gene is TRBD1 (5 bases). Germline assignment: CDR1 SGHTS and CDR2 YDEGEE. V dropped 0 bases and J dropped 5 bases, with 11 bases sitting between them. The CDR3 sequence is 14 residues long. Here the CDR3 DNA reads TGTGCCAGCAGCTTGGACAGGTTTAGGACTGAAGCTTTCTTT. This encodes CASSLDRFRTEAFF.

The genes are TRBV20-1 and TRBJ2-5; D possibly corresponds to TRBD1 (5 bases). The CDR3 has 14 residues. The V gene lost 3 bases and the J gene lost 10 bases, with 21 bases spanning the gap. Per germline, CDR1 DFQATT and CDR2 SNEGSKA (reference sequence). CDR3 amino acids: CSASRPGLKFVQYF. The CDR3 nucleotides read TGCAGTGCTAGTAGACCAGGGTTAAAGTTTGTCCAGTACTTC.

The rearrangement uses TRBV10-3 and TRBJ2-1; 8 positions match TRBD2. This CDR3 is 17 amino acids long. Germline CDR1 is ENHRY and CDR2 is SYGVKD. V shed 4 bases, J shed 5 bases, and the junction held 13 bases outside the gene matches. This chain's CDR3 is CAISGTTGLVIHNEQFF. CDR3 in DNA: TGTGCCATCAGTGGGACAACGGGACTAGTGATCCACAATGAGCAGTTCTTC.

This clonotype was observed a handful of times. The genes are TRBV28 and TRBJ2-1; D remains ambiguous. This CDR3 is 12 amino acids long. The V and J ends lost 2 bases and 9 bases respectively, with 8 bases between them. The V gene's germline CDR1 is MDHEN and CDR2 SYDVKM. The CDR3 loop is CASSLRFGEQFF. CDR3 in DNA: TGTGCCAGCAGTTTACGGTTCGGTGAGCAGTTCTTC. Full variable domain (rest looked up from reference TRBV28 and TRBJ2-1): DVKVTQSSRYLVKRTGEKVFLECVQDMDHENMFWYRQDPGLGLRLIYFSYDVKMKEKGDIPEGYSVSREKKERFSLILESASTNQTSMYLCASSLRFGEQFFGPGTRLTVL.

This clonotype has a handful of counts. DNA of the CDR3: TGTGCCAGCCGACGGACAGGGGGAACCTACGAGCAGTACTTC. Its translation: CASRRTGGTYEQYF. The rearrangement uses TRBV12-3 or TRBV12-4 and TRBJ2-7; 10 positions match TRBD1. The CDR3 extends over 14 amino acids. Trimming took 8 bases from V and 2 from J; bases not matched to a gene: 6.

This chain connects TRBV5-5 to TRBJ1-5; D unclear. Trimming removed 4 bases from V and 3 bases from J, with 8 bases in between. CDR1 is SGHKS and CDR2 is YYEKEE in the germline V gene (reference sequence). This CDR3 is 13 amino acids long. CDR3 sequence reads: CASSLRDNQPQHF. CDR3 coding DNA: TGTGCCAGCAGCCTACGGGACAATCAGCCCCAGCATTTT. The complete variable domain, with remaining parts taken from reference TRBV5-5 and TRBJ1-5, reads DAGVTQSPTHLIKTRGQQVTLRCSPISGHKSVSWYQQVLGQGPQFIFQYYEKEERGRGNFPDRFSARQFPNYSSELNVNALLLGDSALYLCASSLRDNQPQHFGDGTRLSIL.

The chain couples TRBV7-9 to TRBJ2-7; TRBD1 might be the D (6 bases). In germline, CDR1 is SEHNR, CDR2 FQNEAQ (reference sequence). The CDR3 has 17 amino acids. Trimming took 1 base from V and 1 from J, leaving 17 bases between them. CDR3 DNA: TGTGCCAGCAGCTTAGGCCCCGGTACAGGGCCTTCCTACGAGCAGTACTTC. Translation gives CASSLGPGTGPSYEQYF.